These 26 T cell receptor beta chains originate from one sample sequenced in a study of CD8 T cells in Susac syndrome. The RNA input was roughly 0.45 to 1 ug, and it was reverse transcribed with random hexamers. In TCRdb, the immunoSEQ multiplex PCR reads were re-called with MiXCR into one record per CDR3 protein. The sample records 200,000 to 250,000 distinct CDR3 sequences, roughly 90% being singletons. The sequencing sample was made of CD8+ T cells from PBMCs. These receptors all stem from a human donor with multiple sclerosis.

The gene calls are TRBV3-1 and TRBJ2-1; 12 bases fit TRBD2. From germline, CDR1 is LGHDT and CDR2 YNNKEL (reference sequence). After removal of 4 bases from V and 5 bases from J, the junction contained 3 bases not matched to a gene. The CDR3 totals 15 residues. CDR3 amino acids: CASSPRLAGDNEQFF. The CDR3 bases are TGTGCCAGCAGCCCAAGACTAGCGGGGGACAATGAGCAGTTCTTC.

In this sample, this clonotype turned up a few times. The chain has TRBV29-1 and TRBJ2-7; 9 bases map to TRBD1. Germline V gene lookup returns CDR1 SQVTM and CDR2 ANQGSEA. This CDR3 has 13 amino acids. Trimming at V came to 0 bases and at J to 6 bases, leaving 3 bases not matched to a gene. CDR3 in DNA: TGCAGCGTTGAAGAGGGGGGACAGGGCGAGCAGTACTTC. Encoded protein: CSVEEGGQGEQYF.

The V gene is TRBV18, the J gene TRBJ2-2; either TRBD1 or TRBD2 may supply D (5 bases each). Trimming removed 0 bases from V and 6 bases from J, with 11 bases in between. The V gene's germline CDR1 is KGHSH and CDR2 LQKENI. This CDR3 spans 15 amino acids. The CDR3 nucleotides read TGTGCCAGCTCACCACCGGCAGGGACGGCCGGGGAGCTGTTTTTT. Translated, it gives CASSPPAGTAGELFF.

This chain connects TRBV5-1 to TRBJ1-2, with D unclear. Germline CDR1 SGHRS, CDR2 YFSETQ. Trimming pared 0 bases from V and 2 bases from J, leaving 11 bases between. The CDR3 runs to 15 residues. The CDR3 nucleotides are TGCGCCAGCAGCTTGGATATCGCACGGAACTATGGCTACACCTTC. Its protein is CASSLDIARNYGYTF.

Written as DNA, the CDR3 is TGTGCCAGCACCACACGAAATTCCGCCTATGGCTACACCTTC. This encodes CASTTRNSAYGYTF. The V call is TRBV5-6, the J call TRBJ1-2; D remains ambiguous. Germline V CDR1 and CDR2: SGHDT, YYEEEE. The ends were cut back, 6 bases at V and 4 bases at J, with 16 bases in the middle. The CDR3 is 14 amino acids.

This chain uses TRBV11-2 with TRBJ2-7; 9 bases match TRBD1. CDR1 is SGHAT and CDR2 is FQNNGV in the germline V gene. After removal of 3 bases from V and 7 bases from J, the junction contained 13 bases not matched to a gene. This CDR3 region has 16 residues. CDR3 sequence: CASSFNPDRGDVEQYF. For the CDR3, the DNA is TGTGCCAGCAGCTTCAACCCAGACAGGGGGGACGTGGAGCAGTACTTC.

This chain links TRBV6-5 with TRBJ2-5; tentative D call: TRBD1 (5 bases). Germline-derived CDR1 and CDR2 are MNHEY and SVGAGI. The CDR3 extends over 13 amino acids. The V end lost 2 bases, the J end lost 5 bases, and 9 bases lay between the germline ends. CDR3: CASSYGQGETQYF. The CDR3 DNA reads TGTGCCAGCAGTTACGGGCAGGGTGAGACCCAGTACTTC.

Concerning this clonotype: The junction and the germline gene differ at one end; a read error may be behind it. This chain joins TRBV7-7 and TRBJ2-1; 7 bases line up with TRBD2. The germline V gene encodes CDR1 SSHAT and CDR2 FNYEAQ (reference sequence). The CDR3 consists of 15 residues. DNA for the CDR3: TGTGCTAGCAGCTTGGGGCCTAGCGGTCACAATGAGCAGTTCTTC. It codes for CASSLGPSGHNEQFF.

The chain is built from TRBV4-2 and TRBJ2-5; D gene ambiguous. The CDR3 length is 15 residues. Germline V gene sequence: CDR1 LGHNA, CDR2 YNFKEQ. Trimming shortened V by 0 bases and J by 5 bases, and 13 bases separated the two germline ends. The CDR3 is CASSQDKTPGETQYF. CDR3 sequence (DNA): TGTGCCAGCAGCCAAGATAAAACTCCCGGGGAGACCCAGTACTTC.

The CDR3 region has the DNA TGTGCCAGCAGCCCCCCGACCCCGAACACTGAAGCTTTCTTT. Translated: CASSPPTPNTEAFF. The V call is TRBV7-9, the J call TRBJ1-1; D remains ambiguous. Per the germline V gene, CDR1 is SEHNR and CDR2 is FQNEAQ (reference sequence). V was shortened by 5 bases and J by 1 base, with 11 bases between the two germline ends. This CDR3 region has 14 residues.

V gene TRBV4-3 combines with J gene TRBJ2-1; 7 bases fit TRBD1. The CDR3 totals 13 residues. The germline gives CDR1 LGHNA, CDR2 YSLEER. Trimming removed 4 bases from V and 7 bases from J; junction bases left unmatched: 4. Here the CDR3 reads CASSPGDSNEQFF. The CDR3 region has the DNA TGCGCCAGCAGCCCCGGGGACAGTAATGAGCAGTTCTTC.

This rearrangement joins TRBV6-5 to TRBJ2-3, with TRBD2 identical over 11 bases. The junction had 10 bases not matched to a gene; V was cut back by 4 bases and J by 4 bases. The CDR3 loop spans 17 amino acids. Germline V CDR1 and CDR2: MNHEY, SVGAGI. The DNA for the CDR3 is TGTGCCAGCAGTTTCTATGTAGCGGGGGGGCCGGCAGATACGCAGTATTTT. Amino acid sequence: CASSFYVAGGPADTQYF.

V is TRBV12-3 or TRBV12-4 and J is TRBJ2-4; unclear D gene. The CDR3 extends over 15 amino acids. Trimming cost V 0 bases and J 0 bases, with 6 bases left between them. Written as DNA, the CDR3 is TGTGCCAGCAGTTTAGCTAGAATAGCCAAAAACATTCAGTACTTC. Protein: CASSLARIAKNIQYF.

The chain employs TRBV3-1 and TRBJ2-5, with unresolved D. There are 15 residues in the CDR3. V gave up 3 bases and J gave up 2 bases, with 13 bases separating them. The V gene's germline CDR1 is LGHDT and CDR2 YNNKEL (reference sequence). For the CDR3, the DNA is TGTGCCAGCAGCCATAATTTGGAGATTCAAGAGACCCAGTACTTC. Its translation is CASSHNLEIQETQYF.

The rearrangement uses TRBV29-1 and TRBJ1-1; D is undetermined. Trimming shortened V by 0 bases and J by 10 bases, and 24 bases separated the two germline ends. The CDR3 sequence is 16 residues long. Germline CDR1 is SQVTM and CDR2 is ANQGSEA. The CDR3 spells CSVEDVRTYERGGAFF. The CDR3 bases are TGCAGCGTTGAAGATGTCCGAACATACGAACGAGGCGGAGCTTTCTTT.

The chain links TRBV19 to TRBJ1-1; D is undetermined. Germline V gives CDR1 LNHDA, CDR2 SQIVND (reference sequence). There are 12 residues in the CDR3. V shed 8 bases and J shed 4 bases, with 11 bases lying between them. In DNA form, the CDR3 reads TGTGCCAGTGAACATCTTGGCACTGAAGCTTTCTTT. Its protein is CASEHLGTEAFF.

V and J are TRBV19 and TRBJ2-1, with 10 positions matching TRBD2. The CDR3 totals 14 residues. Losses at the gene ends were 6 bases for V and 9 bases for J; bases not matched to a gene: 8. Germline lookup yields CDR1 LNHDA and CDR2 SQIVND (reference sequence). CDR3 DNA: TGTGCCAGTAGGTCCGGACTAGCGGCATCTGAGCAGTTCTTC. It specifies CASRSGLAASEQFF. Full variable domain (missing parts from reference TRBV19 and TRBJ2-1): DGGITQSPKYLFRKEGQNVTLSCEQNLNHDAMYWYRQDPGQGLRLIYYSQIVNDFQKGDIAEGYSVSREKKESFPLTVTSAQKNPTAFYLCASRSGLAASEQFFGPGTRLTVL.

The V call is TRBV9, the J call TRBJ2-1; 8 bases are a match to TRBD2. The CDR3 contains 16 residues. Germline lookup yields CDR1 SGDLS and CDR2 YYNGEE. The ends lost 0 bases at V and 1 base at J; junction bases unmatched: 3. In DNA form, the CDR3 reads TGTGCCAGCAGCGTAGTAGCTAGCGGGTCCTACAATGAGCAGTTCTTC. Residues: CASSVVASGSYNEQFF.

This clonotype came up a few times. CDR3 sequence: CAWSVTPEVWNTEAFF. The CDR3 DNA is TGTGCCTGGAGTGTGACCCCGGAAGTTTGGAACACTGAAGCTTTCTTT. The chain has TRBV30 and TRBJ1-1; D is uncertain. V was pared by 0 bases and J by 1 base, with 15 bases between. Germline-derived CDR1 and CDR2 are GTSNPN and SVGIG (reference sequence). CDR3 length: 16 amino acids.

The rearrangement uses TRBV4-2 and TRBJ2-7, with 9 positions matching TRBD1. The length of the CDR3 is 15 residues. The germline V gene encodes CDR1 LGHNA and CDR2 YNFKEQ. After removal of 1 base from V and 6 bases from J, the junction contained 7 bases not matched to a gene. The CDR3 region has the DNA TGTGCCAGCAGCCAAGGGTTGGGACAGGGTGGCGAGCAGTACTTC. Translated: CASSQGLGQGGEQYF.

CDR3 region: CASSEPYEQYF. CDR3 DNA: TGTGCCAGCAGTGAACCCTACGAGCAGTACTTC. The chain uses TRBV6-1 and TRBJ2-7; D remains unclear. CDR1 and CDR2 from the germline V gene are MNHNS and SASEGT. Deletions cut 2 bases from V and 2 bases from J, with 1 base between. The CDR3 extends over 11 amino acids.

The rearrangement links TRBV27 to TRBJ1-6, with D unclear. The V end lost 4 bases, the J end lost 0 bases, and 4 bases lay between the germline ends. The length of the CDR3 is 14 residues. Germline CDR1 reads MNHEY; CDR2 reads SMNVEV (reference sequence). The CDR3 nucleotides read TGTGCCAGCAGTTCCAGCTCCTATAATTCACCCCTCCACTTT. Translating it yields CASSSSSYNSPLHF.

The V and J genes are TRBV5-1 and TRBJ2-2; no clear D gene. The CDR3 totals 12 residues. The germline V gene encodes CDR1 SGHRS and CDR2 YFSETQ. Trimming left V 6 bases short and J 4 bases short, with 7 bases between. The CDR3 nucleotides read TGCGCCAGCATCAACGTCACCGGGGAGCTGTTTTTT. This translates into CASINVTGELFF.

The chain carries TRBV11-2 and TRBJ1-1, with TRBD1 as a possible D gene (5 bases). V was shortened by 3 bases and J by 10 bases, with 12 bases between the two germline ends. CDR1 SGHAT and CDR2 FQNNGV come from the germline V gene. CDR3 size: 12 residues. The DNA of the CDR3 is TGTGCCAGCAGCTTCCCTCCGAGGGGAGCTTTCTTT. Amino acid sequence: CASSFPPRGAFF.

The chain carries TRBV7-9 and TRBJ1-1; D unresolved. The V end was cut by 4 bases, the J end by 4 bases, with 16 bases between. The CDR3 consists of 15 residues. Germline CDR1 SEHNR, CDR2 FQNEAQ (reference sequence). CDR3 in amino acids: CASSSARYSGTEAFF. The CDR3 DNA reads TGTGCCAGCAGCTCCGCCCGATATTCTGGCACTGAAGCTTTCTTT.

As DNA, the CDR3 is TGTGCCATCAGTAGCCCTCCCAGCGGGGCTTCCTACAATGAGCAGTTCTTC. As protein: CAISSPPSGASYNEQFF. This rearrangement joins TRBV10-3 to TRBJ2-1, with TRBD2 matching over 7 bases. Germline V gene lookup returns CDR1 ENHRY and CDR2 SYGVKD. V trimming: 5 bases; J trimming: 1 base; junction bases outside the gene matches: 11. This CDR3 comprises 17 residues.